This is a list of T cell receptor beta chains from one sample in a study of T cell responses to AZD1222 COVID-19 vaccine. Clones were sequenced by immunoSEQ multiplex PCR, and TCRdb holds only the in-frame ones, with some missing. The sample has 150,000 or so clones; about nine tenths are singletons. Sequenced material: peripheral blood, taken on day 0 of MenACWY control vaccination. These receptors were taken from an adult in good health. Each CDR3 is given with its conserved first and last residue. D genes are given only for firm matches. Not all rows give a size; the values are once, few, many and, for expanded clones, a class.

>.|TRBJ1-2|TRBV6-1|TRBD1
TGTGCCAGCAGTGAGGGGACAGCGACCTATGGCTACACCTTC
CASSEGTATYGYTF
>.|TRBJ2-3|TRBV12-3/TRBV12-4|.
TGTGCCAGCAGTTTTGGGGTTACGCAGTATTTT
CASSFGVTQYF
>.|TRBJ2-7|TRBV5-1|.
TGCGCCAGCAGCTTGGTCCCAGGGGTAACCTACGAGCAGTACTTC
CASSLVPGVTYEQYF
>.|TRBJ1-2|TRBV30|.
TGTGCCTGGGCTGAAACAGGTTCCTATGGCTACACCTTC
CAWAETGSYGYTF
>.|TRBJ2-3|TRBV7-9|.
TGTGCCAGCAGCTTGTTGTTGGCAGATACGCAGTATTTT
CASSLLLADTQYF
>.|TRBJ2-1|TRBV30|TRBD2
TGTGCCTGGAGCCTGGGAGGGAGTCTCTACAATGAGCAGTTCTTC
CAWSLGGSLYNEQFF
>.|TRBJ2-1|TRBV6-5|TRBD1
TGTGCCAGCCAGGGGGCGGATATAGATGAGCAGTTCTTC
CASQGADIDEQFF
>.|TRBJ2-3|TRBV5-6|.
TGTGCCAGCAGCTGGGGCGTTGGTACTAGCACAGATACGCAGTATTTT
CASSWGVGTSTDTQYF
>.|TRBJ1-5|TRBV6-2/TRBV6-3|.
TGTGCCAGCAGTTACTCTGGCAGGGGCGCTGGGCAGCCCCAGCATTTT
CASSYSGRGAGQPQHF
>.|TRBJ1-4|TRBV19|TRBD1
TGTGCCAGTAGTAGACAGGGTGGGGATGAAAAACTGTTTTTT
CASSRQGGDEKLFF
>.|TRBJ2-7|TRBV6-5|TRBD1
TGTCCCACCAAAACGCCGGGACAGGGGGGGTACGAGCAGTACTTC
CPTKTPGQGGYEQYF
>.|TRBJ2-7|TRBV6-5|TRBD2
TGTGCCAGCAGTTACTCTGGACTAGCGGGAGCCTACGAGCAGTACTTC
CASSYSGLAGAYEQYF
>.|TRBJ2-7|TRBV6-1|.
TGTGCCAGCAGTGAGAGCGGAGCTTACGAGCAGTACTTC
CASSESGAYEQYF
>.|TRBJ1-1|TRBV6-5|.
TGTGCCAGCAGAAAAGGAGGGGACACTGAAGCTTTCTTT
CASRKGGDTEAFF
>.|TRBJ1-2|TRBV4-3|.
TGCGCCAGCAGCCAAGATCTGGGGGACCCGCATAACTATGGCTACACCTTC
CASSQDLGDPHNYGYTF
>.|TRBJ1-5|TRBV24-1|.
TGTGCCACCGGGCAAGACGGACGGCCCCAGCATTTT
CATGQDGRPQHF
>.|TRBJ2-4|TRBV7-9|TRBD2
TGTGCCAGCAGCCCCAACTTAGCGGGGCTAGCCAAAAACATTCAGTACTTC
CASSPNLAGLAKNIQYF
>.|TRBJ2-1|TRBV14|TRBD2
TGTGCCAGCAGCCGTAGCGGGAGAGATGAGCAGTTCTTC
CASSRSGRDEQFF
>.|TRBJ1-3|TRBV10-3|.
TGTGCCACCCTCCCCAGGATCTCTGGAAACACCATATATTTT
CATLPRISGNTIYF
>.|TRBJ1-5|TRBV18|.
TGTGCCAGCTCGTCGGGCGTCCCTAGCAATCAGCCCCAGCATTTT
CASSSGVPSNQPQHF
>.|TRBJ1-1|TRBV6-1|.
TGTGCCAGCAGTGAGAGCACAGGGCGAACCGGGGGCACTGAAGCTTTCTTT
CASSESTGRTGGTEAFF
>.|TRBJ1-6|TRBV7-2|.
TGTGCCAGCAGCTTAATCCGCGGCGAGGGACCCCTCCACTTT
CASSLIRGEGPLHF
>.|TRBJ1-1|TRBV11-2|.
TGTGCCAGCAGCTTAGATGGTCGGGGAGTCACTGAAGCTTTCTTT
CASSLDGRGVTEAFF
>.|TRBJ1-2|TRBV27|TRBD1
TGTGCCAGCAGCCCCCCGGGACAGGGGAACTATGGCTACACCTTC
CASSPPGQGNYGYTF
>.|TRBJ1-6|TRBV13|.
TGTGCCAGCAGCTTAGTTAGGGGCGACGCCTATAATTCACCCCTCCACTTT
CASSLVRGDAYNSPLHF
>.|TRBJ2-3|TRBV28|.
TGTGCCAGCAGTTTGGGGGGAAGCACAGATACGCAGTATTTT
CASSLGGSTDTQYF
>.|TRBJ1-1|TRBV5-1|.
TGCGCCAGCAGCTTTATTGGGGAAGAGACTGAAGCTTTCTTT
CASSFIGEETEAFF
>.|TRBJ1-2|TRBV4-1|TRBD1
TGCGCCAGCAGCCAAGTGGGAGACAGGGGCCGGTATGGCTACACCTTC
CASSQVGDRGRYGYTF
>.|TRBJ1-1|TRBV3-1/TRBV3-2|.
TGTGCCAGCAGCCAAGAACCCAAGGCTGCTGAAGCTTTCTTT
CASSQEPKAAEAFF
>.|TRBJ2-1|TRBV29-1|.
TGCAGCTGTGAGGGGGGCTCGAGCTCCTACAATGAGCAGTTCTTC
CSCEGGSSSYNEQFF
>.|TRBJ1-1|TRBV24-1|.
TGTGCCACACAAGGGATCTGGGGCACTGAAGCTTTCTTT
CATQGIWGTEAFF
>once|TRBJ2-3|TRBV7-6|TRBD2
TGTGCCAGCAGCTTAATCGGCGGGAGAGGAGATACGCAGTATTTT
CASSLIGGRGDTQYF
>.|TRBJ2-1|TRBV11-3|.
TGTGCCAGCAGCTTAAGCGGGGGTCTAACAGGGGATGAGCAGTTCTTC
CASSLSGGLTGDEQFF
>.|TRBJ2-7|TRBV5-5|.
TGTGCCAGCAGCTTGGCGGGACGGTACGAGCAGTACTTC
CASSLAGRYEQYF
>.|TRBJ1-1|TRBV12-3/TRBV12-4|.
TGTGCCAGCAGTTTGAGGGGCGACACTGAAGCTTTCTTT
CASSLRGDTEAFF
>.|TRBJ2-5|TRBV11-3|TRBD2
TGTGCCAGCAGGCCCGGGGGGGGGCGCCAAGAGACCCAGTACTTC
CASRPGGGRQETQYF
>.|TRBJ2-5|TRBV24-1|.
TGTGCCACCAGTGATTTCAGGGTCCAAGAGACCCAGTACTTC
CATSDFRVQETQYF
>.|TRBJ2-4|TRBV19|.
TGTGCCAGTAGTATCCCTAGAGGAGGGGGCAAAAACATTCAGTACTTC
CASSIPRGGGKNIQYF
>.|TRBJ1-4|TRBV19|TRBD1
TGTGCCAGTAGTGCCCCGGGACAGCTAAATGAAAAACTGTTTTTT
CASSAPGQLNEKLFF
>.|TRBJ1-2|TRBV4-3|TRBD1
TGCGCCAGCAGCCAGATGGGACAGGACGCTGGCTACACCTTC
CASSQMGQDAGYTF
>.|TRBJ1-2|TRBV6-6|TRBD1
TGTGCCAGCAGTCTCACCGGCGAGGGGGCGAAGAACTATGGCTACACCTTC
CASSLTGEGAKNYGYTF
>.|TRBJ2-7|TRBV11-3|.
TGTGCCAGCAGCTTAGACGCGGCCCGTATCCCGTACTTC
CASSLDAARIPYF
>once|TRBJ1-2|TRBV6-1|.
TGTGCCAGCAGTGAGGCTGTCACATCTAACTATGGCTACACCTTC
CASSEAVTSNYGYTF
>.|TRBJ1-1|TRBV2|TRBD1
TGTGCCAGCAGTGGATGGGACAGGGGTTCGGCTGAAGCTTTCTTT
CASSGWDRGSAEAFF
>.|TRBJ2-5|TRBV7-2|TRBD2
TGTGCCAGCAGCTTACCAGGCGGGAGGGAGACCCAGTACTTC
CASSLPGGRETQYF
>.|TRBJ2-1|TRBV3-1/TRBV3-2|.
TGTGCCAGCAGCCCTCGGGACGCTAACTACAATGAGCAGTTCTTC
CASSPRDANYNEQFF
>.|TRBJ2-1|TRBV15|.
TGTGCCACCAGCAGAGATTTGGGACGAGATGAGCAGTTCTTC
CATSRDLGRDEQFF
>once|TRBJ2-1|TRBV11-3|TRBD2
TGTGCCAGCAGCTTGGGGTTTGGCGGGAGGGCCTATGAGCAGTTCTTC
CASSLGFGGRAYEQFF
>once|TRBJ1-1|TRBV2|.
TGTGCCAGCCATCAATACTCCGGGACACCGAACACTGAAGCTTTCTTT
CASHQYSGTPNTEAFF
>.|TRBJ1-1|TRBV11-3|.
TGTGCCAGCAGCTTAGCCCCAGGGGAGGGGACTGAAGCTTTCTTT
CASSLAPGEGTEAFF